One sample yielded the 5 T cell receptor beta chains listed below, sequenced in a study of T cell clonotyping in hematopoietic cell transplantation. This table comes from immunoSEQ multiplex PCR, and its TCRdb copy is limited to in-frame clones, with some not included. There are 15,000 or so clones in the sample; roughly four fifths occur only once, and roughly 6% lies in the top ten. The specimen was PBMCs, collected 100 days after allogeneic stem cell transplant. Source of these receptors: a female patient in her 40s who had an allogeneic stem cell transplant from a related donor, so T cells may come from the graft donor. Some clones in this sample may be carry-over from other donors' samples.

V and J are TRBV11-2 and TRBJ2-7; TRBD2 is a possible D gene (7 bases). Germline CDR1 and CDR2: SGHAT and FQNNGV. V dropped 5 bases and J dropped 5 bases, with 19 bases sitting between them. This CDR3 is built from 15 residues. This chain's CDR3 is CASSLGGGSRNEQYF. DNA of the CDR3: TGTGCCAGCAGCCTAGGGGGGGGTAGCAGGAACGAGCAGTACTTC.

The genes are TRBV19 and TRBJ2-3, with D perhaps TRBD1 (6 bases). V lost 4 bases, J lost 3 bases, and 8 bases lay in between. There are 13 residues in the CDR3. The germline V gene has CDR1 LNHDA and CDR2 SQIVND (reference sequence). CDR3 protein: CASSTTGTDTQYF. The CDR3 nucleotides are TGTGCCAGTAGTACAACAGGGACAGATACGCAGTATTTT. The full variable domain, with the rest looked up from reference TRBV19 and TRBJ2-3, is DGGITQSPKYLFRKEGQNVTLSCEQNLNHDAMYWYRQDPGQGLRLIYYSQIVNDFQKGDIAEGYSVSREKKESFPLTVTSAQKNPTAFYLCASSTTGTDTQYFGPGTRLTVL.

The chain carries TRBV2 and TRBJ2-7; TRBD2 agrees at 8 bases. Trimming cost V 4 bases and J 3 bases; bases outside gene matches: 5. Germline CDR1 reads SNHLY; CDR2 reads FYNNEI. This CDR3 contains 14 residues. CDR3 in DNA: TGTGCCAGCAGTGGTAGCGGGACTGGCTACGAGCAGTACTTC. Protein: CASSGSGTGYEQYF.

The gene calls are TRBV30 and TRBJ2-5; 9 nucleotides match TRBD1. Germline V CDR1 and CDR2: GTSNPN, SVGIG (reference sequence). This CDR3 has 14 residues. Trimming took 1 base from V and 5 from J; bases not matched to a gene: 5. CDR3 in amino acids: CAWSALTGGETQYF. The CDR3 bases are TGTGCCTGGAGTGCTCTGACAGGGGGGGAGACCCAGTACTTC.

The chain employs TRBV30 and TRBJ2-7; TRBD1 matches 7 bases. Trimming cost V 4 bases and J 4 bases; bases outside gene matches: 1. Germline values: CDR1 GTSNPN, CDR2 SVGIG (reference sequence). The CDR3 is 11 amino acids. CDR3 sequence reads: CAWTTGYEQYF. Here the CDR3 DNA reads TGTGCCTGGACGACAGGGTACGAGCAGTACTTC. The whole variable domain, filled in from reference TRBV30 and TRBJ2-7, reads SQTIHQWPATLVQPVGSPLSLECTVEGTSNPNLYWYRQAAGRGLQLLFYSVGIGQISSEVPQNLSASRPQDRQFILSSKKLLLSDSGFYLCAWTTGYEQYFGPGTRLTVT.